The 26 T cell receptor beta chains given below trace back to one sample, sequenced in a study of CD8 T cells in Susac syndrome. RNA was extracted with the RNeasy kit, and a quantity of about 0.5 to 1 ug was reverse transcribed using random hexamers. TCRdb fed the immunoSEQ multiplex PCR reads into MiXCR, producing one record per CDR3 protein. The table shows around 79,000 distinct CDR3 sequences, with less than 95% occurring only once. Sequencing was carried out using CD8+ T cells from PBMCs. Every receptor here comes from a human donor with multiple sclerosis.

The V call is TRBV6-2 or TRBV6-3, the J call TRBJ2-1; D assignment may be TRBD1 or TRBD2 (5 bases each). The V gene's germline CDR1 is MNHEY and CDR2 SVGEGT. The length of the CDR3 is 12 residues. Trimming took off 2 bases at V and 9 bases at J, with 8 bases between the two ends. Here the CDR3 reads CASSYPGGEQFF. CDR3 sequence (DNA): TGTGCCAGCAGTTACCCTGGGGGTGAGCAGTTCTTC.

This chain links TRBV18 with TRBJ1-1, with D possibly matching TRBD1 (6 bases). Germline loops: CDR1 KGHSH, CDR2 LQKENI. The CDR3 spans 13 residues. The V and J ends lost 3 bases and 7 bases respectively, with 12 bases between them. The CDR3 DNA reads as TGTGCCAGCTCACCCCTAGGACAGTTTGAAGCTTTCTTT. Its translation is CASSPLGQFEAFF.

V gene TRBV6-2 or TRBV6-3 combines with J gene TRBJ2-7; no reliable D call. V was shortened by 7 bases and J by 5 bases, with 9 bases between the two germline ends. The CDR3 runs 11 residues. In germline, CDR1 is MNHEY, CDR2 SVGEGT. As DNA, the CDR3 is TGTGCCAGCACCAAGAACCACGAGCAGTACTTC. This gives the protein CASTKNHEQYF.

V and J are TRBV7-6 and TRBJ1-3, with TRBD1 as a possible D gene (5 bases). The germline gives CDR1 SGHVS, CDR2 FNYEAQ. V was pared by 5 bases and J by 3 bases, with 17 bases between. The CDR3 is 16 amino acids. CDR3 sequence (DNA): TGTGCCAGCAGCAAAGAGGGGTCGCAGATTGGAAACACCATATATTTT. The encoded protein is CASSKEGSQIGNTIYF.

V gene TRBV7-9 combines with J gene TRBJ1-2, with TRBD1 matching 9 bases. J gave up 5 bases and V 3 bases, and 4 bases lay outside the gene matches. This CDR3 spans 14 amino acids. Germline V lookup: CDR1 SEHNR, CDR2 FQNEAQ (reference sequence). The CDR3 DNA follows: TGTGCCAGCAGCTTCCCGGGACAGGGTTATGGCTACACCTTC. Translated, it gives CASSFPGQGYGYTF.

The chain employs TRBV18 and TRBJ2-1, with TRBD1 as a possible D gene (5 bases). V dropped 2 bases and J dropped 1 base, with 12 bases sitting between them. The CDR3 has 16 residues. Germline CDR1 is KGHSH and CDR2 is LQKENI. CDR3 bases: TGTGCCAGCTCACCAATGAAGACAGAGTCCTACAATGAGCAGTTCTTC. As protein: CASSPMKTESYNEQFF.

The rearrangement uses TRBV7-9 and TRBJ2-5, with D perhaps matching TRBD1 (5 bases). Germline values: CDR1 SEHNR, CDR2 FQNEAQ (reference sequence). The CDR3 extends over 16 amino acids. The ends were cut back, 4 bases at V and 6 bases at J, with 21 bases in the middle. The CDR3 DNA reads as TGTGCCAGCAGCTCCTCTTCAGGCATACCAGGGAAGACCCAGTACTTC. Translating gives CASSSSSGIPGKTQYF.

The CDR3 bases are TGTGCCAGCACCACTGTGACAGATACGCAGTATTTT. Encoded protein: CASTTVTDTQYF. The gene calls are TRBV7-9 and TRBJ2-3; D gene ambiguous. Deletions cut 7 bases from V and 3 bases from J, with 8 bases between. Germline V gene sequence: CDR1 SEHNR, CDR2 FQNEAQ (reference sequence). The CDR3 is 12 residues long.

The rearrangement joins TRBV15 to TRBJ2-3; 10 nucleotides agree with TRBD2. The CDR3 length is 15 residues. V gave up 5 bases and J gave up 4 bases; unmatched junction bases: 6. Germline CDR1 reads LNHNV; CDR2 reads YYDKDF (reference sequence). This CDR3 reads CATSPWSGGADTQYF. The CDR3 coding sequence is TGTGCCACCAGCCCATGGAGCGGGGGGGCAGATACGCAGTATTTT.

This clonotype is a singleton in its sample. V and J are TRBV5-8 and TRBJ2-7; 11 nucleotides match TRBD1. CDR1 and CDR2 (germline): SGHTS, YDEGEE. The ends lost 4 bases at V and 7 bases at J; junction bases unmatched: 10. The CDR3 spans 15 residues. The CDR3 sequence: CASSHGTGGLGEQYF. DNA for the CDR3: TGTGCCAGCAGCCATGGGACAGGGGGATTAGGGGAGCAGTACTTC.

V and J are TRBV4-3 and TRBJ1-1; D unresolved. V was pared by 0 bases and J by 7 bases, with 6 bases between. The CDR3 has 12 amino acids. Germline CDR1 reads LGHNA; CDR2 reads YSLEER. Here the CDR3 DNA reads TGCGCCAGCAGCCAAGACGGGAGTGAAGCTTTCTTT. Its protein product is CASSQDGSEAFF.

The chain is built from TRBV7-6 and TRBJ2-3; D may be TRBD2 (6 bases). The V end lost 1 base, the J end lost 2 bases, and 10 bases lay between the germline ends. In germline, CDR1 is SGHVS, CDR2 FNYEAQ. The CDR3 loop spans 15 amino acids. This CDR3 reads CASSLGSGYTDTQYF. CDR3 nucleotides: TGTGCCAGCAGCTTAGGGAGCGGGTACACAGATACGCAGTATTTT.

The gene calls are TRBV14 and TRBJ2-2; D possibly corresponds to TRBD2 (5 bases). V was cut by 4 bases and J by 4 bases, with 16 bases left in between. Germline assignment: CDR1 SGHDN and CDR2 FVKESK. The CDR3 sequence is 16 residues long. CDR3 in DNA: TGTGCCAGCAGCCCTCAACACCCCCGGGGCACCGGGGAGCTGTTTTTT. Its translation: CASSPQHPRGTGELFF.

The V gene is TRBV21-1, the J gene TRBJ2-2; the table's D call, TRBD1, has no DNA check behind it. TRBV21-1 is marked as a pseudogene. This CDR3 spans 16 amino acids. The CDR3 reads CASSKKPGQGAGELFF. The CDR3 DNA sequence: TGTGCCAGCAGCAAGAAACCGGGACAGGGGGCCGGGGAGCTGTTTTTT.

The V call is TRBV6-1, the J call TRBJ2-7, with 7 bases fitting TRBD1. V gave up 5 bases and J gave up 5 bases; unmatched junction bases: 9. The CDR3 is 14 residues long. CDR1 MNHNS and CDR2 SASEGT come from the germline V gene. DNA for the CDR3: TGTGCCAGCAGTACCCTACAGGGGATCCACGAGCAGTACTTC. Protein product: CASSTLQGIHEQYF.

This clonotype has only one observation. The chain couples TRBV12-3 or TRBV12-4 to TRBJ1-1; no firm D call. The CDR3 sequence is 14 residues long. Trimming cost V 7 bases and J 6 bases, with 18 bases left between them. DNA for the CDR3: TGTGCCAGCACCCCTCCTATAGCGGGCGCTGAAGCTTTCTTT. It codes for CASTPPIAGAEAFF.

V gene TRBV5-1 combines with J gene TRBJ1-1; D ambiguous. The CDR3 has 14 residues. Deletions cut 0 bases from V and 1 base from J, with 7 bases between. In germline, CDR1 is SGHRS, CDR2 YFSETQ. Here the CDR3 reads CASSLATGNTEAFF. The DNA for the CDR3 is TGCGCCAGCAGCTTGGCCACCGGGAACACTGAAGCTTTCTTT. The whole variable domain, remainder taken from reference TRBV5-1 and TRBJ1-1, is KAGVTQTPRYLIKTRGQQVTLSCSPISGHRSVSWYQQTPGQGLQFLFEYFSETQRNKGNFPGRFSGRQFSNSRSEMNVSTLELGDSALYLCASSLATGNTEAFFGQGTRLTVV.

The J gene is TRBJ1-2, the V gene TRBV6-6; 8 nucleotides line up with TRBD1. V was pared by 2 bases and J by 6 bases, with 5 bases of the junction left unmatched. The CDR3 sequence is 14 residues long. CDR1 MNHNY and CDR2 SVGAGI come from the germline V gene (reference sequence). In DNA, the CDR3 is TGTGCCAGCAGTTACGGACAGGGAAGCAATGGCTACACCTTC. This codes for CASSYGQGSNGYTF.

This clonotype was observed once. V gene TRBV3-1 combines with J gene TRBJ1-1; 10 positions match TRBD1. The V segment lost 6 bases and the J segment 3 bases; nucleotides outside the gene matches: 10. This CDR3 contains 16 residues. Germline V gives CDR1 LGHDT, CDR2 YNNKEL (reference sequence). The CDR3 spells CASSEDRGVWYTEAFF. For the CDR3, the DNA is TGTGCCAGCAGTGAGGACAGGGGGGTTTGGTACACTGAAGCTTTCTTT.

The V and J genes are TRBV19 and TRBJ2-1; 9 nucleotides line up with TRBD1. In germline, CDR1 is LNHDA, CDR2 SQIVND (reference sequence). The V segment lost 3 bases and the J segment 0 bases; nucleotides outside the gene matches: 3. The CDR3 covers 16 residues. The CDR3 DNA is TGTGCCAGTAGTATCGGACAGGGGAGCTCCTACAATGAGCAGTTCTTC. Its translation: CASSIGQGSSYNEQFF.

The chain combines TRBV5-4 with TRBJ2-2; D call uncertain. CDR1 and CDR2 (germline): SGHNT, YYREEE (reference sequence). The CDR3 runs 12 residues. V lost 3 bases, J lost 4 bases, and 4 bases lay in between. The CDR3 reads CASSSVTGELFF. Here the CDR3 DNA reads TGTGCCAGCAGCTCGGTCACCGGGGAGCTGTTTTTT.

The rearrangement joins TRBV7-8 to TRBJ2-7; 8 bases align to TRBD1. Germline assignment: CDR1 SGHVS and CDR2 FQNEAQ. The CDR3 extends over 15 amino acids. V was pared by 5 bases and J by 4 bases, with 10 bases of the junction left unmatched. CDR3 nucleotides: TGTGCCAGCAGCGCCCCCGGGACAGGATTGTACGAGCAGTACTTC. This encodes CASSAPGTGLYEQYF.

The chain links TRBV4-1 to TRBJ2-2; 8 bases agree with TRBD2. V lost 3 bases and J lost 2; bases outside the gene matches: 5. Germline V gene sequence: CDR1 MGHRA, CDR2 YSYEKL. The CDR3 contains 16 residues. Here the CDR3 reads CASSQAGGLNTGELFF. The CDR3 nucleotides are TGCGCCAGCAGCCAGGCGGGGGGCCTTAACACCGGGGAGCTGTTTTTT.

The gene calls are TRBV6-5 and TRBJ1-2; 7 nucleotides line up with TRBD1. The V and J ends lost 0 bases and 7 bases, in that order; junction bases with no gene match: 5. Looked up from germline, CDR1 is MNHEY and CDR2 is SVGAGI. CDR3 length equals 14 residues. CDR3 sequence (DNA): TGTGCCAGCAGTTACTCGAGTGCAGGGGGTGGCTACACCTTC. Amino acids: CASSYSSAGGGYTF.

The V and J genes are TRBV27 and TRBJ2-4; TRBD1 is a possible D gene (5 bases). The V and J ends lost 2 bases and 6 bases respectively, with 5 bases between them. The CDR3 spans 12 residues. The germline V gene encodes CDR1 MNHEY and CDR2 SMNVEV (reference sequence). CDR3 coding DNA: TGTGCCAGCAGTTTAGACAGAAACATTCAGTACTTC. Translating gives CASSLDRNIQYF.

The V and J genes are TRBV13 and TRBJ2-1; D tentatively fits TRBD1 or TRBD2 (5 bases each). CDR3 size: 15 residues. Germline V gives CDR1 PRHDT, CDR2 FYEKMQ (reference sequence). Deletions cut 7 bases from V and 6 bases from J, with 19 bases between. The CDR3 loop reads CASTASIRDPNEQFF. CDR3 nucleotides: TGTGCCAGCACGGCCTCGATACGGGACCCCAATGAGCAGTTCTTC.